Listed here is a single T cell receptor (beta chain). These data are taken from a study of blood T cell repertoires in COVID-19. Across the study: Spain, Italy and the United States supplied samples that represented acute and convalescent COVID-19. From T cells, B-cell-depleted T cells, or PBMCs came the material, which was cDNA or gDNA.

How the authors handled the data: Cell counts per sample came from amplifying reference gene primers. Clones were read by immunoSEQ multiplex PCR, and TCRdb kept only the in-frame ones, dropping some. V and J calls and clone size follow that table, whereas D and trimming were derived from the DNA. Altogether 200,000 to 300,000 clones are present, around four fifths being singletons, with the ten largest covering 27%. The CDR3 is 15 amino acids. The germline CDR1 and CDR2 sequences are SNHLY and FYNNEI. V dropped 3 bases and J dropped 0 bases, with 10 bases sitting between them. The sample was peripheral blood. The receptor was derived from a middle-aged man with acute or convalescent COVID-19. The chain couples TRBV2 to TRBJ2-3, with TRBD2 as a possible D gene (6 bases). The CDR3 DNA sequence: TGTGCCAGCAGTGAGCTGCGGGGAAGCACAGATACGCAGTATTTT. As protein: CASSELRGSTDTQYF.